This T cell receptor beta chain is from a study of regulatory T cells in long-lasting Graves disease. In this sample, this clonotype turned up many times. iRepertoire HTBI primers and Arm-PCR of CDR3 regions built TCR beta libraries. TCRdb re-called the multiplex PCR reads with MiXCR, one entry per CDR3 protein. Among hundreds of thousands of distinct CDR3 sequences, more than 10% were seen once, and the ten largest hold roughly 8.9%. The time point was: newly diagnosed GD, antithyroid drugs for less than 3 months. There was RNA extracted from PBMCs, and the TCR library was made from it. The germline V gene encodes CDR1 SQVTM and CDR2 ANQGSEA. V was trimmed by 6 bases and J by 0 bases, leaving 12 bases between them. CDR3 length equals 14 residues. The sample was also linked to a second study, of T cells in Graves' hyperthyroidism and ophthalmopathy. In that study: Investigators excluded patients with uncontrolled infection, other autoimmune disease, pregnancy or lactation. Researchers found most expanded thyroid clonotypes above 0.001 in blood as well.

The V gene is TRBV29-1, the J gene TRBJ2-1, with D hard to call. The material was peripheral blood mononuclear cells (PBMCs), obtained at new diagnosis, from a patient treated with antithyroid drugs. The TCR sequence derives from a woman aged 25 to 39 with Graves disease. The CDR3 spells CSVGRQLSYNEQFF. CDR3 in DNA: TGCAGCGTCGGGCGGCAACTCTCCTACAATGAGCAGTTCTTC.